This section outlines one TCR beta chain sequence together with its context. What it binds is unknown. The data derive from a study of T cells in localized non-small cell lung cancer. Notes on the study in general: Tumor showed lower T cell clonality than uninvolved adjacent lung, where it was highest. Appearing in adjacent lung were a median about 59 of the top 100 tumor clones. Longer overall survival was seen with higher T cell density measured in blood.

The CDR3 extends over 15 amino acids. V shed 4 bases, J shed 0 bases, and the junction held 4 bases outside the gene matches. CDR1 and CDR2 (germline): SGHRS, YFSETQ. This table comes from immunoSEQ multiplex PCR, and its TCRdb copy is limited to in-frame clones, with some not included. The table includes approximately 810 clones, about a fifth detected once. According to the study, adjacent lung free of atypia was obtained at least 2 cm from the tumor margin. The chain joins TRBV5-1 to TRBJ1-1; 9 nucleotides align to TRBD1. The sample here was normal lung tissue next to the tumor, taken before any cancer treatment. The TCR originated in a female donor aged 60 or older with stage I lung adenocarcinoma. CDR3 in amino acids: CASSGQGLMNTEAFF. CDR3 sequence (DNA): TGCGCCAGCAGCGGACAGGGGCTCATGAACACTGAAGCTTTCTTT.